This T cell receptor (beta chain) stems from a study of Tregs in tolerant kidney transplant recipients (dated by TCRdb to between 2018 and 2021). Regarding the study in general: TCRbeta sequencing was used in the study to identify donor-specific regulatory T cells before combined kidney and bone marrow transplantation, and the identified cells were then tracked after transplant. In a few healthy controls, several methods of expanding Tregs specific for an allogeneic donor were compared by TCRbeta repertoire sequencing. General conclusions and limits of the study: Expanding Tregs with activated donor B cells appeared to identify the most biologically relevant and donor-specific TCRbeta repertoire. Because the study included only a small number of patients, the results must be confirmed in larger populations and under other immunosuppression protocols. Biological reproducibility was not directly assessed, although technical replication error appeared to be minimal.

Genomic DNA was extracted from sorted cells with the QIAGEN DNeasy Blood and Tissue Kit for TCRbeta CDR3 sequencing. High-throughput TCRbeta CDR3 sequencing, which included PCR amplification with bias correction and internal controls, was done commercially through immunoSEQ. For the original study's pipeline: Unique productive TCRbeta sequences were defined by CDR3 nucleotide sequence when primers matched and otherwise by CDR3 amino acid sequence together with Vbeta and Jbeta genes. Sorting error was corrected by removing sequences shared between sorted populations at a frequency ratio of 2:1 or less, and the remaining shared sequences were assigned to the higher population. A sequence counted as donor-reactive if, in CFSE-low cells, the sequence had a frequency of at least 0.01% and was expanded at least 5-fold compared with unstimulated cells. Jensen-Shannon divergence, calculated on the top 100 TCRbeta sequences ranked by frequency, was used to quantify repertoire divergence. For samples with multiple sequencing runs, sorting error was corrected separately for each run before the runs were pooled. As stored in TCRdb, this immuneACCESS dataset retains in-frame rearrangements with V and J assigned. A fraction of the clones does not appear; measured against another copy, unresolved V genes explain less than half of the discrepancy, and the remainder lacks a known reason. V and J calls and clone size are as listed in that table; D and trimming were resolved from the DNA. The sample data list roughly 250,000 clones, and 65% to 85% of these were observed just once. The top ten hold around 0.6% of the sample.

The cysteine opens and the phenylalanine closes a CDR3 of 15 amino acids. Just the 45-base CDR3 DNA is kept, in frame starting at base 1. In the germline V gene, CDR1 corresponds to MNHNS and CDR2 to SASEGT. Relative to germline, V is 5 bases shorter and J is 6 bases shorter, with 19 bases between their ends. Note on this clone: No cognate antigen has been identified for it. No base quality information exists; no much larger clone differs at one position.

Unstimulated Tregs (CD4+CD25+CD127-), CD4+ non-Tregs (CD4+CD25-), CD4 and CD8 cells were FACS-sorted from thawed PBMCs. Healthy control blood was obtained either as purchased buffy coats or from healthy volunteers. Healthy control blood was processed by Ficoll density gradient to PBMCs and cryopreserved; patient PBMCs were collected before and after transplant. The rearrangement joined TRBV6-1 to TRBJ1-2; a tentative D match to TRBD1 spans 5 bases. The TCR comes from a human donor in good health. Sequenced material: CD4+ T cells from blood. Here is the DNA: TGTGCCAGCAGTCTACTCGGGACTCAAAACCATGGCTACACCTTC. Translation gives CASSLLGTQNHGYTF.